The 22 T cell receptor beta chains given below trace back to one sample, sequenced in a study of long-term antiretroviral therapy in people with HIV. Samples were assayed with immunoSEQ v3.0 at survey level. The table came from immunoSEQ multiplex PCR; TCRdb's copy has only in-frame clones and leaves some out. The table lists 16,000 or so clones, 70% to 90% of them singletons. Specimen: unsorted PBMCs, collected 0.5 years after starting antiretroviral therapy. The receptors shown here come from a woman aged 40 to 49 with HIV.

This clone is labeled as medium-sized. This chain uses TRBV14 with TRBJ2-7; 10 bases are a match to TRBD2. CDR1 is SGHDN, CDR2 FVKESK, per germline. The J segment lost 3 bases and the V segment lost 2 bases, leaving 4 bases of the junction unmatched. CDR3 length: 15 amino acids. The CDR3 spells CASSQLPSGSYEQYF. The CDR3 DNA follows: TGTGCCAGCAGCCAACTCCCTAGCGGGAGCTACGAGCAGTACTTC.

The chain links TRBV7-2 to TRBJ1-5; D may be TRBD1 (6 bases). The length of the CDR3 is 19 residues. Germline-derived CDR1 and CDR2 are SGHTA and FQGNSA. V was trimmed by 5 bases and J by 0 bases, leaving 23 bases between them. CDR3 residues: CASSPIPGHISYSNQPQHF. CDR3 nucleotide sequence: TGTGCCAGCAGCCCCATCCCGGGACACATTAGTTATAGCAATCAGCCCCAGCATTTT. Looking up the rest from reference TRBV7-2 and TRBJ1-5 gives the full variable domain: GAGVSQSPSNKVTEKGKDVELRCDPISGHTALYWYRQSLGQGLEFLIYFQGNSAPDKSGLPSDRFSAERTGGSVSTLTIQRTQQEDSAVYLCASSPIPGHISYSNQPQHFGDGTRLSIL.

The chain has TRBV9 and TRBJ2-1, with D possibly TRBD2 on 5 matching bases. Between the trimmed V and J ends, which lost 2 bases and 8 bases, there was a span of 11 bases. Germline CDR1 reads SGDLS; CDR2 reads YYNGEE. The CDR3 has 13 residues. The CDR3 DNA sequence: TGTGCCAGCAGCGTCTATACTAGGGATGAGCAGTTCTTC. This gives the protein CASSVYTRDEQFF. Supplemented by reference TRBV9 and TRBJ2-1, the full variable domain reads DSGVTQTPKHLITATGQRVTLRCSPRSGDLSVYWYQQSLDQGLQFLIQYYNGEERAKGNILERFSAQQFPDLHSELNLSSLELGDSALYFCASSVYTRDEQFFGPGTRLTVL.

This clone showed up just once. J is TRBJ2-3 and V is TRBV29-1; TRBD2 might be the D (5 bases). From germline, CDR1 is SQVTM and CDR2 ANQGSEA. The CDR3 consists of 12 residues. Trimming stripped 4 bases from V and 0 bases from J, with 5 bases between. This chain's CDR3 is CSVGGSTDTQYF. The CDR3 DNA reads TGCAGCGTTGGAGGGAGCACAGATACGCAGTATTTT.

The CDR3 loop is CASSLRQGETGISEQYF. As DNA, the CDR3 is TGTGCCAGCAGCTTACGGCAGGGGGAGACAGGGATATCCGAGCAGTACTTC. The chain combines TRBV7-2 with TRBJ2-7; 7 positions match TRBD1. The CDR3 is made up of 17 amino acids. J lost 6 bases, V lost 2 bases, and 16 bases had no gene match. The germline V gene encodes CDR1 SGHTA and CDR2 FQGNSA.

The chain links TRBV5-4 to TRBJ2-3; D uncertain. V was cut by 0 bases and J by 2 bases, with 7 bases left in between. The germline gives CDR1 SGHNT, CDR2 YYREEE (reference sequence). This CDR3 comprises 14 residues. The CDR3 here is CASSLGDFTDTQYF. The CDR3 DNA sequence: TGTGCCAGCAGCTTGGGGGATTTCACAGATACGCAGTATTTT. Based on the CDR3 plus reference TRBV5-4 and TRBJ2-3, the full variable domain is ETGVTQSPTHLIKTRGQQVTLRCSSQSGHNTVSWYQQALGQGPQFIFQYYREEENGRGNFPPRFSGLQFPNYSSELNVNALELDDSALYLCASSLGDFTDTQYFGPGTRLTVL.

The V gene is TRBV18, the J gene TRBJ2-1; the D gene could be TRBD1 or TRBD2 (5 bases each). The germline V gene has CDR1 KGHSH and CDR2 LQKENI. Trimming shortened V by 1 base and J by 6 bases, and 10 bases separated the two germline ends. The CDR3 spans 14 residues. The CDR3 sequence: CASSPQGTINEQFF. The DNA of the CDR3 is TGTGCCAGCTCACCACAGGGGACCATCAATGAGCAGTTCTTC. The complete variable domain, with remaining parts taken from reference TRBV18 and TRBJ2-1, reads NAGVMQNPRHLVRRRGQEARLRCSPMKGHSHVYWYRQLPEEGLKFMVYLQKENIIDESGMPKERFSAEFPKEGPSILRIQQVVRGDSAAYFCASSPQGTINEQFFGPGTRLTVL.

This clone was detected a few times. The rearrangement joins TRBV6-5 to TRBJ2-1; D remains unclear. This CDR3 is built from 14 residues. From germline, CDR1 is MNHEY and CDR2 SVGAGI. V was shortened by 5 bases and J by 4 bases, with 12 bases between the two germline ends. CDR3 loop: CASSPWAPYNEQFF. CDR3 DNA sequence: TGTGCCAGCAGTCCGTGGGCACCGTACAATGAGCAGTTCTTC.

The chain carries TRBV11-2 and TRBJ2-3, with D unresolved. Germline V gene lookup returns CDR1 SGHAT and CDR2 FQNNGV. Trimming left V 5 bases short and J 3 bases short, with 21 bases between. The CDR3 runs 17 residues. The CDR3 DNA is TGTGCCAGCAGCCCATTACCGATGATGACGACGACAGATACGCAGTATTTT. Translated: CASSPLPMMTTTDTQYF.

This sequence joins TRBV10-3 and TRBJ1-1; unclear D gene. CDR1 is ENHRY and CDR2 is SYGVKD in the germline V gene. The CDR3 has 14 residues. Trimming removed 6 bases at V and 4 bases at J, with 15 bases between. The CDR3 spells CAISLNGVGTEAFF. The CDR3 nucleotides are TGTGCCATCAGCCTTAACGGGGTGGGCACTGAAGCTTTCTTT.

The rearrangement uses TRBV28 and TRBJ1-5; TRBD1 might be the D (6 bases). The CDR3 totals 15 residues. Trimming shortened V by 4 bases and J by 6 bases, and 16 bases separated the two germline ends. Per germline, CDR1 MDHEN and CDR2 SYDVKM. CDR3 nucleotides: TGTGCCAGCAGTTCAGGGGCCTCCGGACGTCAGCCCCAGCATTTT. This encodes CASSSGASGRQPQHF.

The chain couples TRBV5-6 to TRBJ1-1; 9 bases match TRBD1. Germline lookup yields CDR1 SGHDT and CDR2 YYEEEE. Losses at the gene ends were 2 bases for V and 4 bases for J; bases not matched to a gene: 3. CDR3 length: 14 residues. The CDR3 nucleotides read TGTGCCAGCAGCTTTTACAGGGGGCGCACTGAAGCTTTCTTT. Amino acid sequence: CASSFYRGRTEAFF.

The rearrangement links TRBV5-5 to TRBJ2-5, with TRBD1 identical over 8 bases. V trimming: 4 bases; J trimming: 4 bases; junction bases outside the gene matches: 6. This CDR3 has 14 amino acids. The germline gives CDR1 SGHKS, CDR2 YYEKEE (reference sequence). The CDR3 nucleotides are TGTGCCAGCAGCGCGGCAGGGGGCGCAGAGACCCAGTACTTC. Amino acids: CASSAAGGAETQYF.

J is TRBJ2-2 and V is TRBV9; 10 nucleotides match TRBD2. Germline trimming cut 0 bases from V and 1 base from J; bases unmatched to any gene: 0. Germline assignment: CDR1 SGDLS and CDR2 YYNGEE. The CDR3 length is 16 residues. This CDR3 reads CASSVGTSGNTGELFF. The CDR3, as DNA: TGTGCCAGCAGCGTAGGGACTAGCGGGAACACCGGGGAGCTGTTTTTT.

The chain links TRBV30 to TRBJ1-2; D perhaps matches TRBD1 (6 bases). The V gene lost 4 bases and the J gene lost 0 bases, with 15 bases spanning the gap. The CDR3 covers 15 residues. Germline V gene lookup returns CDR1 GTSNPN and CDR2 SVGIG (reference sequence). The CDR3 loop is CAWTGQTTTNYGYTF. The CDR3, as DNA: TGTGCCTGGACAGGACAGACGACTACTAACTATGGCTACACCTTC.

The chain is built from TRBV29-1 and TRBJ1-4; D remains ambiguous. CDR1 is SQVTM, CDR2 ANQGSEA, per germline. There are 12 residues in the CDR3. V was pared by 5 bases and J by 8 bases, with 12 bases between. This CDR3 reads CSVQYSGEKLFF. In DNA form, the CDR3 reads TGCAGCGTTCAATACTCGGGGGAAAAACTGTTTTTT. Filled out from reference TRBV29-1 and TRBJ1-4, the complete variable domain reads SAVISQKPSRDICQRGTSLTIQCQVDSQVTMMFWYRQQPGQSLTLIATANQGSEATYESGFVIDKFPISRPNLTFSTLTVSNMSPEDSSIYLCSVQYSGEKLFFGSGTQLSVL.

The chain uses TRBV28 and TRBJ1-5, with D possibly being TRBD1 (6 bases). The germline CDR1 and CDR2 sequences are MDHEN and SYDVKM. V was shortened by 4 bases and J by 2 bases, with 12 bases between the two germline ends. The CDR3 has 15 amino acids. The CDR3 reads CASSSTGAGNQPQHF. DNA of the CDR3: TGTGCCAGCAGTTCAACGGGGGCGGGCAATCAGCCCCAGCATTTT.

This clone came up once. The chain is built from TRBV11-2 and TRBJ2-7; D gene unclear. This CDR3 is built from 14 residues. Germline values: CDR1 SGHAT, CDR2 FQNNGV. Trimming took off 5 bases at V and 0 bases at J, with 11 bases between the two ends. CDR3 protein: CASSATVTSYEQYF. The CDR3 region has the DNA TGTGCCAGCAGCGCGACCGTAACCTCCTACGAGCAGTACTTC.

V is TRBV15 and J is TRBJ2-5; D remains ambiguous. Between the trimmed V and J ends, which lost 8 bases and 6 bases, there was a span of 13 bases. The CDR3 covers 12 residues. The germline CDR1 and CDR2 sequences are LNHNV and YYDKDF (reference sequence). Here the CDR3 DNA reads TGTGCCACCGGCGAGAGTTACCAGACCCAGTACTTC. It encodes CATGESYQTQYF.

This chain connects TRBV6-5 to TRBJ1-4, with D unclear. Trimming took 2 bases from V and 3 from J, leaving 13 bases between them. This CDR3 contains 16 residues. Germline V gene sequence: CDR1 MNHEY, CDR2 SVGAGI. The CDR3 is CASSYGLQLSNEKLFF. The CDR3 DNA reads TGTGCCAGCAGTTACGGACTCCAACTATCTAATGAAAAACTGTTTTTT.

The sample holds a few counts of this clone. The V gene is TRBV4-2, the J gene TRBJ2-1, with 8 bases fitting TRBD2. J was trimmed by 1 base and V by 0 bases; bases with no gene match: 8. The CDR3 is made up of 18 amino acids. Germline CDR1 is LGHNA and CDR2 is YNFKEQ. This CDR3 reads CASSQEGFSGTSYNEQFF. In nucleotides, the CDR3 is TGTGCCAGCAGCCAAGAGGGATTTAGCGGGACTTCCTACAATGAGCAGTTCTTC.

The CDR3 DNA follows: TGTGCCAGCAGCTTTTCGGAAGAGACCCAGTACTTC. Amino acids: CASSFSEETQYF. This sequence joins TRBV11-2 and TRBJ2-5, with unresolved D. This CDR3 contains 12 residues. Trimming took off 3 bases at V and 3 bases at J, with 5 bases between the two ends. Germline loops: CDR1 SGHAT, CDR2 FQNNGV.